This TCR beta chain was profiled in a study of blood T cell repertoires in COVID-19. The wider study: The cDNA or gDNA used as material had been derived from T cells, B-cell-depleted T cells, or PBMCs.

Germline values: CDR1 LGHDT, CDR2 YNNKEL (reference sequence). The CDR3 totals 15 residues. Trimming cost V 4 bases and J 5 bases; bases outside gene matches: 1. Per the original methods: Researchers report that nucleated cell counts were estimated from reference gene primer amplification. Measured with immunoSEQ multiplex PCR; TCRdb has only the in-frame clones, and not every one. The D gene and trimming were derived from the DNA, and the V and J assignments and clone size from that table. The table lists about 270,000 clones, about nine tenths of them singletons, with about 2.5% in the top ten. This rearrangement joins TRBV3-1 (or the pseudogene TRBV3-2) to TRBJ2-2, with 13 bases fitting TRBD2. Material: peripheral blood. The TCR originated in a person under 35 with COVID-19, enrolled during active disease. CDR3 bases: TGTGCCAGCAGCCTACTAGCGGGGGGGACCGGGGAGCTGTTTTTT. Its translation is CASSLLAGGTGELFF.